These T cell receptor beta chains were read from a single sample in a study of blood T cell repertoires in COVID-19. TCRdb's copy holds only in-frame clones and misses some; the assay was immunoSEQ multiplex PCR. The repertoire consists of about 210,000 clones, with 83% occurring once and the leading ten covering 2.5%. The source material was peripheral blood. These receptors all come from a woman aged 40-49 years with active or convalescent COVID-19. CDR3s include the opening cysteine and the closing phenylalanine or tryptophan. D genes are given only for firm matches. Clone size is not always given. Where it is, it says once, few, many or a class for expanded clones.

CASSLATKTGGDGYTF | TGCGCCAGCAGCTTGGCGACTAAGACAGGGGGCGATGGCTACACCTTC | TRBD1 | TRBV5-1 | NA | TRBJ1-2
CATSDPAGGGSGANVLTF | TGTGCCACCAGTGATCCTGCCGGCGGGGGCTCTGGGGCCAACGTCCTGACTTTC | TRBD2 | TRBV24-1 | NA | TRBJ2-6
CASSARQAGNTIYF | TGTGCCAGCAGCGCTAGACAGGCTGGAAACACCATATATTTT | NA | TRBV5-5 | NA | TRBJ1-3
CATSAHDRDTGELFF | TGTGCCACCAGCGCGCACGACAGGGACACCGGGGAGCTGTTTTTT | TRBD1 | TRBV24-1 | NA | TRBJ2-2
CSVKPTPHNEQFF | TGCAGCGTTAAGCCCACCCCCCACAATGAGCAGTTCTTC | NA | TRBV29-1 | once | TRBJ2-1
CASSLLSRQVTEQYF | TGCGCCAGCAGCTTACTTTCAAGACAGGTTACAGAGCAGTACTTC | NA | TRBV5-1 | NA | TRBJ2-7
CASSTRDRNEKLFF | TGTGCCAGTAGTACCCGGGACAGGAATGAAAAACTGTTTTTT | TRBD1 | TRBV19 | NA | TRBJ1-4
CASSLGRDEQFF | TGTGCCAGCAGTTTGGGGCGCGATGAGCAGTTCTTC | NA | TRBV12-3/TRBV12-4 | NA | TRBJ2-1
CASSYYDRGSGNTIYF | TGTGCCAGCAGCTACTATGACAGGGGATCTGGAAACACCATATATTTT | TRBD1 | TRBV6-6 | NA | TRBJ1-3
CASSPADPSLARGEQYF | TGTGCCAGCAGCCCCGCGGATCCCAGCCTAGCCAGGGGGGAGCAGTACTTC | TRBD1 | TRBV7-2 | NA | TRBJ2-7
CASSPQGWNEKLFF | TGTGCCAGCAGCCCGCAGGGTTGGAATGAAAAACTGTTTTTT | NA | TRBV9 | NA | TRBJ1-4
CASSLPGLFGLNTEAFF | TGTGCCAGCAGCTTACCGGGATTATTCGGATTGAACACTGAAGCTTTCTTT | NA | TRBV11-2 | NA | TRBJ1-1
CASSPTGSPMHEQYF | TGTGCCAGCAGTCCAACCGGGAGTCCGATGCACGAGCAGTACTTC | NA | TRBV27 | NA | TRBJ2-7
CASSGDRIFYGYTF | TGTGCCAGTAGTGGGGACAGGATCTTCTATGGCTACACCTTC | TRBD1 | TRBV19 | few | TRBJ1-2
CASSQFSAGGEQYF | TGCGCCAGCAGCCAATTCTCAGCGGGGGGCGAGCAGTACTTC | TRBD2 | TRBV4-3 | NA | TRBJ2-7
CASSEDRNYGYTF | TGTGCCAGCAGCGAAGACAGGAACTATGGCTACACCTTC | NA | TRBV12-3/TRBV12-4 | NA | TRBJ1-2
CASSFTPGSEQYF | TGTGCCAGCAGTTTCACCCCCGGGAGTGAGCAGTACTTC | NA | TRBV12-3/TRBV12-4 | NA | TRBJ2-7
CASSYMGRLTAFF | TGTGCCAGCAGTTACATGGGCCGCCTTACGGCTTTCTTT | NA | TRBV6-2/TRBV6-3 | once | TRBJ1-1